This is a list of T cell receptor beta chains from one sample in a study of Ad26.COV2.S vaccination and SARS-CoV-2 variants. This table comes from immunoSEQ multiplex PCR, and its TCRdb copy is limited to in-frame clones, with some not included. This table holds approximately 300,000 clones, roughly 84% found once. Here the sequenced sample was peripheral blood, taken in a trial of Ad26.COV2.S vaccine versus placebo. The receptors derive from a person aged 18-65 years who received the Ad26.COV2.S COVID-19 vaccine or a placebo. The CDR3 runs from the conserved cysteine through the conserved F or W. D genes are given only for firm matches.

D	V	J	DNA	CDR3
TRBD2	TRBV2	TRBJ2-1	TGTGCCAGCAAACGAAATAGCGGGGGACCCAATGAGCAGTTCTTC	CASKRNSGGPNEQFF
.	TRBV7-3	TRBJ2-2	TGTGCCAGCAGCCCCCTAGGGGGAGTAGAAACCGGGGAGCTGTTTTTT	CASSPLGGVETGELFF
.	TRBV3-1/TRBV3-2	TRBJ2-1	TGTGCCAGCAGCCAAATCTCCTACAATGAGCAGTTCTTC	CASSQISYNEQFF
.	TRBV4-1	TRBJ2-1	TGCGCCAGCAGCCCCCTCGTCTGGGGGCCTACCTACAATGAGCAGTTCTTC	CASSPLVWGPTYNEQFF
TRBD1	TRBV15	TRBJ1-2	TGTGCCACCAGCAGGGACAGGAACTATGGCTACACCTTC	CATSRDRNYGYTF
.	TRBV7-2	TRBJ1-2	TGTGCCAGCAGCTTAAGAAATTTGAACTATGGCTACACCTTC	CASSLRNLNYGYTF
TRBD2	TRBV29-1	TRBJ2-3	TGCAGCGTTGAGGGACTAGCGGGGGGGCGAATGTCCGGATCAGCAAGCACAGATACGCAGTATTTT	CSVEGLAGGRMSGSASTDTQYF
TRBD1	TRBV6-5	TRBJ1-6	TGTGCCAGCACCTACCTGGACAGGGGGGATTCACCCCTCCACTTT	CASTYLDRGDSPLHF
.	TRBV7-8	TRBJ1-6	TGTGCCAGCAGCTTAGTATCTGATAATTCACCCCTCCACTTT	CASSLVSDNSPLHF
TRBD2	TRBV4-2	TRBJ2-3	TGTGCCAGCAGCCAAGTTAGCCGAGGGACTAGCGGCACAGATACGCAGTATTTT	CASSQVSRGTSGTDTQYF
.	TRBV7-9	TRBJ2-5	TGTGCCAGCAGCCCCCGAGGGGTCAACCAAGAGACCCAGTACTTC	CASSPRGVNQETQYF
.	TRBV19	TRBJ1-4	TGTGCCAGTAGTAGACAGAAAAATGAAAAACTGTTTTTT	CASSRQKNEKLFF
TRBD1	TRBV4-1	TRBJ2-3	TGCGCCAGCAGCCACAAAAGGGGGACAGGGGGCTTTCCGCAGTATTTT	CASSHKRGTGGFPQYF
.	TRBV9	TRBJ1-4	TGTGCCAGCAGCGTAGCCGCCGGATTTAATGAAAAACTGTTTTTT	CASSVAAGFNEKLFF
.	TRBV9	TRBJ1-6	TGTGCCAGCAGTGCCGGTAGGACAGATAATTCACCCCTCCACTTT	CASSAGRTDNSPLHF
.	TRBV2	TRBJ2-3	TGTGCCAGCACTATGGGACTTAGCACAGATACGCAGTATTTT	CASTMGLSTDTQYF
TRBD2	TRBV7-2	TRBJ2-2	TGTGCCAGCAGCTTCGGACTAGCGGTGAACACCGGGGAGCTGTTTTTT	CASSFGLAVNTGELFF
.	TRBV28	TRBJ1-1	TGTGCCAGCAGCCTAGGCGGGAGAAGGAACACTGAAGCTTTCTTT	CASSLGGRRNTEAFF
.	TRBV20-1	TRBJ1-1	TGCAGTGCTAGTACAAGATCCGTCCCGGGGGTAGCTGAAGCTTTCTTT	CSASTRSVPGVAEAFF
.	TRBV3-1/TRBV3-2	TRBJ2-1	TGTGCCAGCAGCCAAGAAGGGGGGACCCCCTACAATGAGCAGTTCTTC	CASSQEGGTPYNEQFF
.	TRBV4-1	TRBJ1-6	TGCGCCAGCAGCCAAGTTTACCTGAGTCTGGCCCTCCACTTT	CASSQVYLSLALHF
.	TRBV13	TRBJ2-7	TGTGCCAGCAGCTTGACAGGCCCGAGCTCCTACGAGCAGTACTTC	CASSLTGPSSYEQYF
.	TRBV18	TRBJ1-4	TGTGCCAGCTCACCACCGTCGGGGGCGAGGGAAAAACTGTTTTTT	CASSPPSGAREKLFF
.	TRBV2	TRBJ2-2	TGTGCCAGCAGTTTGTGGCAGGCGAACACCGGGGAGCTGTTTTTT	CASSLWQANTGELFF
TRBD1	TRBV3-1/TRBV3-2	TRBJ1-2	TGTGCCAGCAGCCCTTGGACAGGGATGAACTATGGCTACACCTTC	CASSPWTGMNYGYTF